These 29 T cell receptor beta chains were sequenced from one sample in a study of T cells in Graves' hyperthyroidism and ophthalmopathy. RNA transcripts provided the source from which TCR beta CDR3 regions were amplified. Using the HTBI primer set, a first-round RT-PCR was run on the TCR CDR3. MiXCR was run by TCRdb on the multiplex PCR reads, yielding one entry per CDR3 protein. Of approximately 510,000 distinct CDR3 sequences detected, 20% to 25% appear once; the ten largest clones hold around a quarter. The sample taken for sequencing was blood. The source of these receptors is a man between 18 and 29 years old with Graves' hyperthyroidism.

The genes are TRBV12-3 or TRBV12-4 and TRBJ1-5; tentative D call: TRBD1 (5 bases). Trimming took 6 bases from V and 2 from J, leaving 11 bases between them. There are 14 residues in the CDR3. In DNA form, the CDR3 reads TGTGCCAGCAGCACCTCGGGGGGCAATCAGCCCCAGCATTTT. The encoded protein is CASSTSGGNQPQHF.

J is TRBJ1-5 and V is TRBV15, with D unresolved. CDR3 length: 13 amino acids. Deletions cut 8 bases from V and 0 bases from J, with 8 bases between. Germline V gene lookup returns CDR1 LNHNV and CDR2 YYDKDF (reference sequence). CDR3 in DNA: TGTGCCACCCGGGGTAGTAGCAATCAGCCCCAGCATTTT. Amino acids: CATRGSSNQPQHF.

In this sample, this clonotype turned up many times. J is TRBJ2-5 and V is TRBV2, with TRBD2 matching 15 bases. Germline CDR1 and CDR2: SNHLY and FYNNEI. This CDR3 spans 16 amino acids. V was clipped by 8 bases and J by 4 bases; unmatched bases: 8. CDR3 in DNA: TGTGCCAGCTCAATTGGGGGACTAGCGGGGGGAGAGACCCAGTACTTC. It encodes CASSIGGLAGGETQYF.

This clonotype has ten or more counts. V gene TRBV6-5 combines with J gene TRBJ1-2; D gene uncertain. Germline V gene lookup returns CDR1 MNHEY and CDR2 SVGAGI. V was clipped by 4 bases and J by 5 bases, with 11 bases between them. The CDR3 runs to 13 residues. CDR3: CASSSGLEYGYTF. Written as DNA, the CDR3 is TGTGCCAGCAGTTCAGGACTCGAATATGGCTACACCTTC.

Remarks on this clonotype: Sequence at one end of the junction differs from germline and may be a read error. The chain employs TRBV6-1 and TRBJ2-7; TRBD1 aligns across 9 bases. CDR1 is MNHNS and CDR2 is SASEGT in the germline V gene. This CDR3 is built from 15 residues. In nucleotides, the CDR3 is TGTGCCAGCAGCGAAGGGACAGGGCACTCCTACGAGCAGTACTTC. Protein product: CASSEGTGHSYEQYF.

There are many counts of this clonotype. The CDR3 region is CASSLGQLGQPQHF. The CDR3 DNA sequence: TGCGCCAGCAGCTTAGGACAGTTGGGTCAGCCCCAGCATTTT. The V and J genes are TRBV5-1 and TRBJ1-5; D possibly corresponds to TRBD1 (6 bases). This CDR3 contains 14 residues. The germline V and J ends were trimmed by 2 bases and 6 bases, with 12 bases remaining between them. Germline values: CDR1 SGHRS, CDR2 YFSETQ.

In the case of this clonotype: A much larger clone differs by one base, so this may be a read error. The chain couples TRBV24-1 to TRBJ1-2, with a weak D call TRBD1 (6 bases). The CDR3 contains 14 residues. In germline, CDR1 is KGHDR, CDR2 SFDVKD. CDR3 nucleotides: TGTGCCTCCAGTGACCCGGACAGTAACTATGGCTACACCTTC. It codes for CASSDPDSNYGYTF.

This clonotype was observed at least ten times. This chain links TRBV6-2 or TRBV6-3 with TRBJ1-1, with 8 bases aligning to TRBD1. The germline gives CDR1 MNHEY, CDR2 SVGEGT. Unmatched junction bases numbered 20, after V lost 2 bases and J lost 6 bases. CDR3 size: 19 residues. The CDR3 nucleotides are TGTGCCAGCAGTTACGCCGATAGTCAGGGGGCGAGGGGAAACGCTGAAGCTTTCTTT. Translated, it gives CASSYADSQGARGNAEAFF.

This clonotype was counted ten times or more. The chain uses TRBV20-1 and TRBJ1-5, with D unresolved. CDR1 DFQATT and CDR2 SNEGSKA come from the germline V gene (reference sequence). V gave up 3 bases and J gave up 5 bases, with 8 bases separating them. The CDR3 extends over 12 amino acids. This CDR3 reads CSARKAYQPQHF. CDR3 in DNA: TGCAGTGCTAGGAAAGCGTATCAGCCCCAGCATTTT.

The chain combines TRBV19 with TRBJ1-2, with D tentatively TRBD1 (5 bases). Germline lookup yields CDR1 LNHDA and CDR2 SQIVND (reference sequence). V was trimmed by 5 bases and J by 4 bases, leaving 17 bases between them. The CDR3 sequence is 15 residues long. The CDR3 spells CASSPGQLEIYGYTF. The CDR3 nucleotides are TGTGCCAGTAGTCCCGGACAACTGGAAATCTATGGCTACACCTTC.

In its sample, this clonotype was seen a few times. The rearrangement joins TRBV19 to TRBJ1-1, with 8 nucleotides matching TRBD1. The germline CDR1 and CDR2 sequences are LNHDA and SQIVND (reference sequence). This CDR3 has 15 residues. V gave up 8 bases and J gave up 1 base; unmatched junction bases: 9. The CDR3 sequence: CASYDRGPKNTEAFF. In nucleotides, the CDR3 is TGTGCCAGTTACGACAGGGGTCCGAAGAACACTGAAGCTTTCTTT.

The genes are TRBV6-2 or TRBV6-3 and TRBJ2-7, with 12 bases identical to TRBD2. Germline V gene lookup returns CDR1 MNHEY and CDR2 SVGEGT. The CDR3 loop spans 21 amino acids. The V gene end was trimmed by 2 bases and the J gene end by 6 bases; junction bases not matched to a gene: 23. CDR3 nucleotide sequence: TGTGCCAGCAGTTACGCGACAGGGCGGCTAGCGGGGGGGTCTTTGGTGTTCGAGCAGTACTTC. It is translated as CASSYATGRLAGGSLVFEQYF.

Regarding this clonotype: A read error may explain this, as a much larger clone is one base away. The CDR3 carries no conserved terminal phenylalanine or tryptophan, so it likely arises from a read error. The chain has TRBV6-2 or TRBV6-3 and TRBJ1-1; 7 bases match TRBD1. The CDR3 extends over 13 amino acids. Trimming at V came to 6 bases and at J to 5 bases, leaving 6 bases not matched to a gene. Germline V gene sequence: CDR1 MNHEY, CDR2 SVGEGT. Written as DNA, the CDR3 is TGTGCCAGCAGGTACAGGGGCCAGACTGAAGCTTTCCTT. Its protein product is CASRYRGQTEAFL.

Many counts were recorded for this clonotype. The J gene is TRBJ1-2, the V gene TRBV7-9; D may be TRBD1 (6 bases). The CDR3 spans 14 residues. CDR1 and CDR2 (germline): SEHNR, FQNEAQ (reference sequence). V dropped 8 bases and J dropped 6 bases, with 19 bases sitting between them. The CDR3 loop reads CASHNGGLGDGYTF. The DNA of the CDR3 is TGTGCCAGCCATAATGGGGGGCTAGGTGATGGCTACACCTTC.

This clonotype was picked up a small number of times. This chain joins TRBV27 and TRBJ2-2; 9 nucleotides align to TRBD1. Trimming at V came to 4 bases and at J to 6 bases, leaving 6 bases not matched to a gene. The CDR3 covers 15 residues. The V gene's germline CDR1 is MNHEY and CDR2 SMNVEV (reference sequence). CDR3 DNA sequence: TGTGCCAGCAGTTCCGGGACAGGGATCCCCGGGGAGCTGTTTTTT. Translation gives CASSSGTGIPGELFF.

This clonotype was seen ten or more times. The rearrangement joins TRBV28 to TRBJ1-2; weak D call: TRBD1 (5 bases). V lost 6 bases and J 3 bases, leaving 11 bases between the germline ends. There are 13 residues in the CDR3. Germline CDR1 is MDHEN and CDR2 is SYDVKM. CDR3 loop: CASSTAGHYGYTF. The CDR3 coding sequence is TGTGCCAGCAGCACTGCAGGGCACTATGGCTACACCTTC.

This clonotype has a handful of counts. The CDR3, as DNA: TGTGCCAGCAGCCTCCGGGATCAGAAGAACACCGGGGAGCTGTTTTTT. This translates into CASSLRDQKNTGELFF. This chain connects TRBV6-2 or TRBV6-3 to TRBJ2-2, with D possibly being TRBD2 (5 bases). Between the trimmed V and J ends, which lost 6 bases and 1 base, there was a span of 15 bases. Germline V gives CDR1 MNHEY, CDR2 SVGEGT. The CDR3 spans 16 residues.

The rearrangement joins TRBV6-1 to TRBJ2-6, with D maybe TRBD1 (6 bases). Trimming pared 6 bases from V and 3 bases from J, leaving 12 bases between. The CDR3 loop spans 15 amino acids. Germline V gene lookup returns CDR1 MNHNS and CDR2 SASEGT. The CDR3 bases are TGTGCCAGCAGAACGAACAGGGTTGGGGCCAACGTCCTGACTTTC. Translation gives CASRTNRVGANVLTF.

V gene TRBV24-1 combines with J gene TRBJ2-5; D remains unclear. The germline CDR1 and CDR2 sequences are KGHDR and SFDVKD. V dropped 10 bases and J dropped 5 bases, with 10 bases sitting between them. The CDR3 totals 11 residues. The CDR3 here is CATQVGETQYF. In DNA, the CDR3 is TGTGCCACGCAAGTAGGGGAGACCCAGTACTTC.

The sample holds a few counts of this clonotype. This rearrangement joins TRBV24-1 to TRBJ2-2, with no clear D. Trimming removed 3 bases from V and 5 bases from J, with 12 bases in between. CDR1 and CDR2 from the germline V gene are KGHDR and SFDVKD. This CDR3 is 15 amino acids long. The CDR3 region has the DNA TGTGCCACCAGTGATCGTCGAAGGCAGACCGGGGAGCTGTTTTTT. Translation: CATSDRRRQTGELFF.

This chain uses TRBV30 with TRBJ1-1; 7 bases are a match to TRBD1. The CDR3 consists of 14 residues. After removal of 2 bases from V and 3 bases from J, the junction contained 6 bases not matched to a gene. Germline CDR1 reads GTSNPN; CDR2 reads SVGIG (reference sequence). The DNA of the CDR3 is TGTGCCTGGAGTAGGGGGCGCCGGGACACTGAAGCTTTCTTT. This translates into CAWSRGRRDTEAFF.

This clonotype was counted a few times. The chain joins TRBV2 to TRBJ2-2; maybe TRBD2 (7 bases). The CDR3 totals 16 residues. Per the germline V gene, CDR1 is SNHLY and CDR2 is FYNNEI. Trimming cost V 2 bases and J 7 bases, with 17 bases left between them. CDR3 coding DNA: TGTGCCAGCAGTGAAACCGGGGGGCGCGTTAACGGGGAGCTGTTTTTT. This gives the protein CASSETGGRVNGELFF.

The chain couples TRBV12-3 or TRBV12-4 to TRBJ1-1, with 7 bases identical to TRBD1. V trimming: 4 bases; J trimming: 6 bases; junction bases outside the gene matches: 5. CDR3 length: 13 amino acids. The CDR3 coding sequence is TGTGCCAGCAGTTATCAGGGGGTCCCTGAAGCTTTCTTT. It yields the protein CASSYQGVPEAFF.

This clonotype appeared a few times. This rearrangement joins TRBV6-1 to TRBJ1-5; D uncertain. The CDR3 is 16 residues long. The germline gives CDR1 MNHNS, CDR2 SASEGT. The germline V and J ends were trimmed by 2 bases and 7 bases, with 18 bases remaining between them. CDR3 sequence: CASSERTRHLYQPQHF. The DNA for the CDR3 is TGTGCCAGCAGTGAAAGAACGAGGCACTTATACCAGCCCCAGCATTTT.

This clonotype occurred many times. The chain is built from TRBV28 and TRBJ1-1; a possible D gene is TRBD1 (5 bases). Germline V lookup: CDR1 MDHEN, CDR2 SYDVKM. CDR3 size: 15 residues. The V gene lost 1 base and the J gene lost 4 bases, with 13 bases spanning the gap. In nucleotides, the CDR3 is TGTGCCAGCAGTTTATTAGGCTATAGGGGCACTGAAGCTTTCTTT. This translates into CASSLLGYRGTEAFF.

This clonotype was seen repeatedly, ten times or more. The rearrangement joins TRBV20-1 to TRBJ2-2; D may be TRBD2 (6 bases). The germline gives CDR1 DFQATT, CDR2 SNEGSKA (reference sequence). V shed 1 base and J shed 3 bases, with 15 bases lying between them. The length of the CDR3 is 16 residues. The CDR3 loop reads CSARVGITGDTGELFF. For the CDR3, the DNA is TGCAGTGCTAGAGTCGGGATTACGGGGGACACCGGGGAGCTGTTTTTT.

The rearrangement links TRBV27 to TRBJ1-1, with D unresolved. This CDR3 has 14 amino acids. Germline assignment: CDR1 MNHEY and CDR2 SMNVEV (reference sequence). The germline V and J ends were trimmed by 3 bases and 7 bases, with 15 bases remaining between them. The CDR3 loop reads CASSFVTDVSEAFF. CDR3 DNA sequence: TGTGCCAGCAGTTTCGTAACTGACGTTAGTGAAGCTTTCTTT.

This clonotype was seen at least ten times. The J gene is TRBJ1-1, the V gene TRBV28, with D perhaps matching TRBD1 (6 bases). The V gene lost 8 bases and the J gene lost 0 bases, with 16 bases spanning the gap. Germline V CDR1 and CDR2: MDHEN, SYDVKM. The CDR3 sequence is 15 residues long. The CDR3 protein is CASLKPGHMNTEAFF. The CDR3 DNA sequence: TGTGCCAGCTTAAAGCCGGGACACATGAACACTGAAGCTTTCTTT.

The chain uses TRBV3-1 and TRBJ1-1, with D unclear. The germline CDR1 and CDR2 sequences are LGHDT and YNNKEL (reference sequence). Trimming took 2 bases from V and 0 from J, leaving 7 bases between them. CDR3 length equals 14 residues. The CDR3 sequence is CASSQRVLNTEAFF. In DNA, the CDR3 is TGTGCCAGCAGCCAACGGGTTCTGAACACTGAAGCTTTCTTT.